These 10 T cell receptor beta chains were sequenced from one sample in a study of cytomegalovirus exposure and HLA in healthy donors. Primers: 60 Vbeta forward and 13 Jbeta reverse. The method was immunoSEQ multiplex PCR; TCRdb's version includes in-frame clones alone and lacks a portion of them. The sample shows 100,000 to 150,000 clones, around 77% of them seen only once. Input material: PBMCs. The receptors shown here come from a middle-aged woman in good health and CMV-seropositive.

This clone came up once. The genes are TRBV7-9 and TRBJ2-2; D perhaps matches TRBD1 (6 bases). The CDR3 extends over 15 amino acids. CDR1 and CDR2 from the germline V gene are SEHNR and FQNEAQ (reference sequence). Trimming took 3 bases from V and 1 from J, leaving 9 bases between them. The CDR3 sequence: CASSFLQGNTGELFF. The CDR3, as DNA: TGTGCCAGCAGCTTCCTACAGGGGAACACCGGGGAGCTGTTTTTT.

This clone was recorded a few times. The V gene is TRBV18, the J gene TRBJ2-1, with D possibly TRBD1 on 6 matching bases. CDR3 length: 15 amino acids. Germline lookup yields CDR1 KGHSH and CDR2 LQKENI. Trimming cost V 0 bases and J 8 bases, with 14 bases left between them. The CDR3 protein is CASSPPVSPGDEQFF. The CDR3 nucleotides are TGTGCCAGCTCACCACCGGTCAGCCCAGGGGATGAGCAGTTCTTC.

The rearrangement links TRBV6-1 to TRBJ2-7; 13 bases fit TRBD2. The CDR3 runs 14 residues. Germline values: CDR1 MNHNS, CDR2 SASEGT. The J segment lost 7 bases and the V segment lost 6 bases, leaving 6 bases of the junction unmatched. CDR3 coding DNA: TGTGCCAGCAGACTAGCGGGAGGGCAGTTTGAGCAGTACTTC. Amino acids: CASRLAGGQFEQYF.

This clone has just a few counts. This chain uses TRBV2 with TRBJ2-4; 9 bases match TRBD1. V gave up 6 bases and J gave up 1 base; unmatched junction bases: 4. The germline V gene encodes CDR1 SNHLY and CDR2 FYNNEI. CDR3 length equals 15 residues. This CDR3 reads CASRVDRGAKNIQYF. The CDR3 bases are TGTGCCAGCAGAGTCGACAGGGGGGCCAAAAACATTCAGTACTTC.

V usage is TRBV4-1 and J usage is TRBJ2-7; possibly TRBD1 for D (5 bases). V lost 1 base and J lost 7, with 8 bases in between. Germline CDR1 MGHRA, CDR2 YSYEKL. The CDR3 runs to 12 residues. The CDR3 nucleotides read TGCGCCAGCAGCCAAGTCAGGGAAGAGCAGTACTTC. Translating gives CASSQVREEQYF.

This chain connects TRBV5-1 to TRBJ2-5, with 12 bases matching TRBD2. This CDR3 comprises 16 residues. Germline V gene data show CDR1 as SGHRS and CDR2 as YFSETQ. Losses at the gene ends were 3 bases for V and 2 bases for J; bases not matched to a gene: 5. CDR3 protein: CASSSLAGGGQETQYF. Here the CDR3 DNA reads TGCGCCAGCAGCTCTCTAGCGGGAGGGGGTCAAGAGACCCAGTACTTC.

This chain joins TRBV27 and TRBJ1-1; 7 bases map to TRBD1. J gave up 4 bases and V 7 bases, and 9 bases lay outside the gene matches. Germline V gene sequence: CDR1 MNHEY, CDR2 SMNVEV (reference sequence). The CDR3 loop spans 14 amino acids. This CDR3 reads CASTLTGPGTEAFF. CDR3 DNA sequence: TGTGCCAGCACCCTGACAGGGCCGGGCACTGAAGCTTTCTTT.

On this clone itself: One end of the junction is discordant with germline, which a read error may explain. The J gene is TRBJ2-3, the V gene TRBV19; D not certain. Germline assignment: CDR1 LNHDA and CDR2 SQIVND (reference sequence). The CDR3 loop spans 14 amino acids. The chain's CDR3 is CASSVDPSRDTQYF. CDR3 DNA: TGTGCCAGTAGTGTAGACCCTTCCCGAGATACGCAGTATTTT.

The V call is TRBV4-1, the J call TRBJ1-1; unclear D gene. CDR1 and CDR2 (germline): MGHRA, YSYEKL. The CDR3 runs 13 residues. The ends were cut back, 6 bases at V and 0 bases at J, with 8 bases in the middle. CDR3 bases: TGCGCCAGCAGAGGCCAGGTGAACACTGAAGCTTTCTTT. Translated, it gives CASRGQVNTEAFF.

The chain links TRBV2 to TRBJ2-3; D unresolved. Trimming cost V 1 base and J 8 bases, with 16 bases left between them. The CDR3 covers 15 residues. In germline, CDR1 is SNHLY, CDR2 FYNNEI. CDR3 sequence (DNA): TGTGCCAGCAGTGAAGGGCAGGTCCCCGTAGGTACGCAGTATTTT. Protein sequence: CASSEGQVPVGTQYF.